A selection of T cell receptor beta chains follows, all from one sample in a study of blood T cell repertoires in COVID-19. TCRdb's copy holds only in-frame clones and misses some; the assay was immunoSEQ multiplex PCR. In the table there are around 300,000 clones, around 86% of which are singletons. Specimen: peripheral blood. These TCRs come from a man aged 50-59 years with acute or convalescent COVID-19. Both conserved end residues are part of each CDR3. A D gene is named only where the DNA matches it firmly. Some rows mark clone size as missing; the rest say once, few, many or name a class of expanded clone.

j_gene: TRBJ1-1; abundance: .; d_gene: TRBD1; v_gene: TRBV5-1; CDR3aa: CASSLGGQGTTEAFF; CDR3nt: TGCGCCAGCAGCTTGGGGGGACAGGGGACCACTGAAGCTTTCTTT
j_gene: TRBJ1-3; abundance: .; d_gene: .; v_gene: TRBV10-1; CDR3aa: CASIGWGTRSGNTIYF; CDR3nt: TGCGCCAGTATTGGGTGGGGGACACGTTCTGGAAACACCATATATTTT
j_gene: TRBJ2-7; abundance: .; d_gene: TRBD1; v_gene: TRBV11-2; CDR3aa: CASSSSTGGYGEQYF; CDR3nt: TGTGCCAGCAGCTCCTCGACAGGGGGCTACGGCGAGCAGTACTTC
j_gene: TRBJ2-3; abundance: .; d_gene: TRBD1; v_gene: TRBV11-2; CDR3aa: CASSLRDRDSDTQYF; CDR3nt: TGTGCCAGCAGCTTGCGGGACAGGGACTCGGATACGCAGTATTTT
j_gene: TRBJ2-3; abundance: .; d_gene: .; v_gene: TRBV5-1; CDR3aa: CASSLGQFTDTQYF; CDR3nt: TGCGCCAGCAGCTTGGGTCAGTTCACAGATACGCAGTATTTT
j_gene: TRBJ1-2; abundance: .; d_gene: TRBD1; v_gene: TRBV18; CDR3aa: CASSPMTGYGYTF; CDR3nt: TGTGCCAGCTCACCAATGACAGGGTATGGCTACACCTTC
j_gene: TRBJ1-5; abundance: many; d_gene: TRBD1; v_gene: TRBV29-1; CDR3aa: CSVATGVDQPQHF; CDR3nt: TGCAGCGTTGCTACAGGGGTCGATCAGCCCCAGCATTTT
j_gene: TRBJ2-2; abundance: .; d_gene: TRBD1; v_gene: TRBV5-1; CDR3aa: CASSGQEYTGELFF; CDR3nt: TGCGCCAGCAGCGGACAGGAGTACACCGGGGAGCTGTTTTTT
j_gene: TRBJ2-7; abundance: .; d_gene: .; v_gene: TRBV30; CDR3aa: CAWSVGNEQYF; CDR3nt: TGTGCCTGGAGTGTCGGGAACGAGCAGTACTTC
j_gene: TRBJ2-7; abundance: .; d_gene: TRBD1; v_gene: TRBV9; CDR3aa: CASSATGGQGVYEQYF; CDR3nt: TGTGCCAGCAGCGCCACCGGGGGACAGGGGGTATACGAGCAGTACTTC
j_gene: TRBJ2-6; abundance: .; d_gene: TRBD1; v_gene: TRBV19; CDR3aa: CASSPLGTGAGANVLTF; CDR3nt: TGTGCCAGTAGTCCCCTAGGGACAGGGGCCGGGGCCAACGTCCTGACTTTC
j_gene: TRBJ1-2; abundance: .; d_gene: .; v_gene: TRBV6-5; CDR3aa: CASSYWTGSNYGYTF; CDR3nt: TGTGCCAGCAGTTACTGGACTGGATCGAACTATGGCTACACCTTC
j_gene: TRBJ2-2; abundance: .; d_gene: TRBD2; v_gene: TRBV18; CDR3aa: CASSPGLAGNTGELFF; CDR3nt: TGTGCCAGCTCACCAGGACTAGCGGGGAACACCGGGGAGCTGTTTTTT
j_gene: TRBJ2-1; abundance: .; d_gene: .; v_gene: TRBV19; CDR3aa: CASRGLGVASYNEQFF; CDR3nt: TGTGCCAGTAGGGGCCTAGGGGTCGCATCCTACAATGAGCAGTTCTTC
j_gene: TRBJ2-5; abundance: .; d_gene: .; v_gene: TRBV11-1; CDR3aa: CASSLTDIRETQYF; CDR3nt: TGTGCCAGCAGCTTAACCGACATTCGGGAGACCCAGTACTTC
j_gene: TRBJ1-1; abundance: few; d_gene: TRBD1; v_gene: TRBV7-3; CDR3aa: CASSPGTGAEAFF; CDR3nt: TGTGCCAGCAGCCCAGGGACAGGGGCCGAAGCTTTCTTT
j_gene: TRBJ1-1; abundance: .; d_gene: TRBD1; v_gene: TRBV5-1; CDR3aa: CASSFLTGDTEAFF; CDR3nt: TGCGCCAGCAGCTTTTTAACAGGGGACACTGAAGCTTTCTTT
j_gene: TRBJ2-7; abundance: .; d_gene: .; v_gene: TRBV29-1; CDR3aa: CSVEDLQGNRAEQYF; CDR3nt: TGCAGCGTTGAAGATCTTCAGGGAAACAGGGCCGAGCAGTACTTC
j_gene: TRBJ2-7; abundance: .; d_gene: .; v_gene: TRBV7-3; CDR3aa: CASSLSVGTPYEQYF; CDR3nt: TGTGCCAGCAGCTTATCCGTGGGGACACCTTACGAGCAGTACTTC
j_gene: TRBJ2-3; abundance: .; d_gene: .; v_gene: TRBV7-9; CDR3aa: CASSLKAGATDTQYF; CDR3nt: TGTGCCAGCAGCTTAAAAGCAGGGGCCACAGATACGCAGTATTTT
j_gene: TRBJ2-3; abundance: .; d_gene: TRBD2; v_gene: TRBV7-8; CDR3aa: CASSLARAGGPNTQYF; CDR3nt: TGTGCCAGCAGCTTAGCGAGGGCGGGGGGGCCTAATACGCAGTATTTT
j_gene: TRBJ1-4; abundance: once; d_gene: TRBD1; v_gene: TRBV6-2/TRBV6-3; CDR3aa: CASSTSRTGTGVEKLFF; CDR3nt: TGTGCCAGCAGTACTTCCAGAACCGGGACAGGGGTTGAAAAACTGTTTTTT
j_gene: TRBJ2-3; abundance: .; d_gene: TRBD2; v_gene: TRBV5-1; CDR3aa: CASSSTSASGGLGDTQYF; CDR3nt: TGCGCCAGCAGCTCAACCTCGGCTAGCGGGGGCTTGGGGGATACGCAGTATTTT
j_gene: TRBJ2-2; abundance: .; d_gene: TRBD1; v_gene: TRBV7-3; CDR3aa: CASSPGQGRTGELFF; CDR3nt: TGTGCCAGCAGCCCCGGACAGGGTCGGACCGGGGAGCTGTTTTTT
j_gene: TRBJ1-2; abundance: .; d_gene: TRBD1; v_gene: TRBV19; CDR3aa: CASSPTGDGYTF; CDR3nt: TGTGCCAGTAGTCCAACAGGGGATGGCTACACCTTC
j_gene: TRBJ1-1; abundance: .; d_gene: TRBD1; v_gene: TRBV9; CDR3aa: CASSVVGTGSEAFF; CDR3nt: TGTGCCAGCAGCGTAGTAGGGACAGGGTCTGAAGCTTTCTTT
j_gene: TRBJ2-6; abundance: .; d_gene: TRBD1; v_gene: TRBV5-1; CDR3aa: CASSLVGTGAGANVLTF; CDR3nt: TGCGCCAGCAGCTTGGTTGGGACAGGGGCTGGGGCCAACGTCCTGACTTTC
j_gene: TRBJ2-7; abundance: .; d_gene: .; v_gene: TRBV29-1; CDR3aa: CSVEQGSAYEQYF; CDR3nt: TGCAGCGTTGAACAGGGTTCCGCCTACGAGCAGTACTTC
j_gene: TRBJ2-7; abundance: .; d_gene: .; v_gene: TRBV18; CDR3aa: CASSPLAEIYEQYF; CDR3nt: TGTGCCAGCTCACCACTGGCGGAGATCTACGAGCAGTACTTC
j_gene: TRBJ1-1; abundance: .; d_gene: .; v_gene: TRBV3-1/TRBV3-2; CDR3aa: CASSPTGPFNTEAFF; CDR3nt: TGTGCCAGCAGCCCCACTGGGCCTTTTAACACTGAAGCTTTCTTT
j_gene: TRBJ2-7; abundance: .; d_gene: TRBD1; v_gene: TRBV5-6; CDR3aa: CASSGQGNWNSYEQYF; CDR3nt: TGTGCCAGCAGCGGACAGGGAAATTGGAACTCCTACGAGCAGTACTTC
j_gene: TRBJ2-7; abundance: few; d_gene: TRBD1; v_gene: TRBV19; CDR3aa: CASSPTPGQTYEQYF; CDR3nt: TGTGCCAGTAGCCCTACTCCGGGACAGACCTACGAGCAGTACTTC
j_gene: TRBJ1-4; abundance: .; d_gene: .; v_gene: TRBV6-5; CDR3aa: CASSPRQEKLFF; CDR3nt: TGTGCCAGCAGTCCCAGACAGGAAAAACTGTTTTTT
j_gene: TRBJ1-4; abundance: .; d_gene: .; v_gene: TRBV6-6; CDR3aa: CAIQGWPNEKLFF; CDR3nt: TGTGCCATCCAGGGGTGGCCTAATGAAAAACTGTTTTTT
j_gene: TRBJ1-1; abundance: .; d_gene: .; v_gene: TRBV7-9; CDR3aa: CASSIMAMNTEAFF; CDR3nt: TGTGCCAGCAGTATAATGGCCATGAACACTGAAGCTTTCTTT
j_gene: TRBJ2-7; abundance: .; d_gene: TRBD1; v_gene: TRBV10-2; CDR3aa: CASSRDSSYEQYF; CDR3nt: TGCGCCAGCAGTCGGGACAGCTCCTACGAGCAGTACTTC
j_gene: TRBJ2-2; abundance: .; d_gene: .; v_gene: TRBV21-1; CDR3aa: CASNLTGPMFF; CDR3nt: TGTGCCAGCAACCTGACAGGGCCGATGTTTTTT
j_gene: TRBJ2-5; abundance: few; d_gene: TRBD2; v_gene: TRBV11-2; CDR3aa: CASSLGASGGQQETQYF; CDR3nt: TGTGCCAGCAGCTTAGGGGCTAGCGGGGGGCAGCAAGAGACCCAGTACTTC
j_gene: TRBJ1-1; abundance: .; d_gene: .; v_gene: TRBV5-1; CDR3aa: CASSLTSGDTEAFF; CDR3nt: TGCGCCAGCAGCTTAACCTCGGGGGACACTGAAGCTTTCTTT
j_gene: TRBJ2-3; abundance: .; d_gene: TRBD2; v_gene: TRBV2; CDR3aa: CASTERGTLHDTQYF; CDR3nt: TGTGCCAGCACGGAGCGGGGAACACTGCACGATACGCAGTATTTT
j_gene: TRBJ2-3; abundance: once; d_gene: TRBD2; v_gene: TRBV7-9; CDR3aa: CASSLLAGFTDTQYF; CDR3nt: TGTGCCAGCAGCTTACTAGCGGGATTCACAGATACGCAGTATTTT
j_gene: TRBJ2-5; abundance: .; d_gene: TRBD1; v_gene: TRBV5-8; CDR3aa: CASSLDRGLETQYF; CDR3nt: TGTGCCAGCAGCTTGGACAGGGGGCTAGAGACCCAGTACTTC
j_gene: TRBJ1-4; abundance: .; d_gene: .; v_gene: TRBV9; CDR3aa: CASSVTGGDEKLFF; CDR3nt: TGTGCCAGCAGCGTCACCGGGGGGGATGAAAAACTGTTTTTT
j_gene: TRBJ1-6; abundance: .; d_gene: .; v_gene: TRBV15; CDR3aa: CATSSHVRVNSSPLHF; CDR3nt: TGTGCCACCAGCAGTCACGTCCGGGTGAACTCTTCACCCCTCCACTTT
j_gene: TRBJ2-1; abundance: .; d_gene: .; v_gene: TRBV7-9; CDR3aa: CASSREGALHYNEQFF; CDR3nt: TGTGCCAGCAGTCGGGAGGGGGCTCTTCACTACAATGAGCAGTTCTTC
j_gene: TRBJ2-7; abundance: .; d_gene: TRBD1; v_gene: TRBV7-9; CDR3aa: CASSSLDRGLYEQYF; CDR3nt: TGTGCCAGCAGCTCTTTGGACAGGGGGCTTTACGAGCAGTACTTC
j_gene: TRBJ2-2; abundance: .; d_gene: TRBD2; v_gene: TRBV7-9; CDR3aa: CATPPGLVNTGELFF; CDR3nt: TGTGCCACACCTCCGGGACTAGTGAACACCGGGGAGCTGTTTTTT
j_gene: TRBJ1-5; abundance: .; d_gene: TRBD1; v_gene: TRBV19; CDR3aa: CASSNRDRGLQPQHF; CDR3nt: TGTGCCAGTAGTAATCGTGACAGGGGGCTTCAGCCCCAGCATTTT
j_gene: TRBJ2-1; abundance: .; d_gene: .; v_gene: TRBV5-5; CDR3aa: CASSLDLLVYNEQFF; CDR3nt: TGTGCCAGCAGCTTGGATCTCTTAGTCTACAATGAGCAGTTCTTC
j_gene: TRBJ1-6; abundance: once; d_gene: .; v_gene: TRBV18; CDR3aa: CASSPASSYNSPLHF; CDR3nt: TGTGCCAGCTCACCCGCGAGCTCCTATAATTCACCCCTCCACTTT
j_gene: TRBJ1-2; abundance: .; d_gene: .; v_gene: TRBV2; CDR3aa: CASSDGRGQNGYTF; CDR3nt: TGTGCCAGCAGTGATGGGCGGGGGCAGAATGGCTACACCTTC
j_gene: TRBJ1-2; abundance: .; d_gene: TRBD1; v_gene: TRBV6-5; CDR3aa: CASSRKTTGETGYTF; CDR3nt: TGTGCCAGCAGCCGCAAGACCACAGGGGAAACTGGCTACACCTTC
j_gene: TRBJ1-6; abundance: .; d_gene: .; v_gene: TRBV30; CDR3aa: CAWSDRAAGVEALHF; CDR3nt: TGTGCCTGGAGTGACCGTGCGGCCGGGGTCGAGGCCCTCCACTTT
j_gene: TRBJ1-2; abundance: .; d_gene: .; v_gene: TRBV2; CDR3aa: CASSDRDTYGYTF; CDR3nt: TGTGCCAGCAGTGACAGGGACACCTATGGCTACACCTTC
j_gene: TRBJ2-1; abundance: .; d_gene: .; v_gene: TRBV10-3; CDR3aa: CAIRGDKYNEQFF; CDR3nt: TGTGCCATCAGGGGGGACAAGTACAATGAGCAGTTCTTC
j_gene: TRBJ1-2; abundance: .; d_gene: TRBD1; v_gene: TRBV5-6; CDR3aa: CASSLYRGDYGYTF; CDR3nt: TGTGCCAGCAGCTTATACAGGGGCGACTATGGCTACACCTTC
j_gene: TRBJ1-5; abundance: once; d_gene: .; v_gene: TRBV6-5; CDR3aa: CASSRRQHQPQHF; CDR3nt: TGTGCCAGCAGTCGCCGACAGCATCAGCCCCAGCATTTT
j_gene: TRBJ2-5; abundance: .; d_gene: TRBD2; v_gene: TRBV3-1/TRBV3-2; CDR3aa: CASSQVPLTSGLLRQETQYF; CDR3nt: TGTGCCAGCAGCCAAGTCCCCCTGACTAGCGGGCTTTTGCGGCAAGAGACCCAGTACTTC